Sequencing of this T cell receptor (beta chain) was carried out in a study of T cells in Graves' hyperthyroidism and ophthalmopathy. V lost 4 bases to trimming and J lost 1 base; unmatched junction nucleotides: 3. The length of the CDR3 is 15 residues. CDR1 is LGHDT and CDR2 is YNNKEL in the germline V gene (reference sequence). RNA transcripts gave rise to amplified TCR beta CDR3 regions. The primer set for the first-round RT-PCR of the TCR CDR3 was HTBI. TCRdb processed the multiplex PCR reads anew with MiXCR; each CDR3 protein has one entry. The repertoire consists of about 640,000 distinct CDR3 sequences, with 20% to 25% occurring once and the leading ten covering 30% to 40%. This clonotype showed up just a few times.

The V gene is TRBV3-1, the J gene TRBJ2-5, with TRBD1 matching over 10 bases. Sequencing input: blood. The clonotype was recovered from a man in his thirties or forties with Graves' ophthalmopathy. For the CDR3, the DNA is TGTGCCAGCAGCCTTCGGACAGGGGGCCAAGAGACCCAGTACTTC. Translating it yields CASSLRTGGQETQYF.